This T cell receptor beta chain was observed in a study of T-cell reconstitution after alpha-beta-depleted transplantation in children. Concerning this clonotype: Its antigen is currently unknown.

General study results and limits: The authors attributed T-cell counts and diversity one year after transplant mostly to newly produced T cells. By about two months after transplant, alpha-beta T cells reportedly arose from several hundred graft clones that had expanded. Day-60 TCRbeta diversity that was high in some patients was derived from surviving recipient T cells and thymic progenitors.

Using unique molecular identifiers, the investigators prepared the TCRbeta library. TCRdb fed the PCR reads into MiXCR, producing one record per CDR3 protein. Among 45,000 to 60,000 distinct CDR3 sequences listed, 50% to 55% were seen once. The clonotype comes from a boy in the first two years of life with SCID, due to receive a stem cell transplant. The sequencing here drew on peripheral blood, taken before TCRalphabeta/CD19-depleted stem cell transplant.

CDR3 region: CASSNSGNTGELFF. CDR3 bases: TGTGCCAGCAGCAATAGCGGGAACACCGGGGAGCTGTTTTTT. This sequence joins TRBV7-2 and TRBJ2-2, with D possibly being TRBD2 (6 bases). V gave up 5 bases and J gave up 1 base, with 8 bases separating them. The CDR3 totals 14 residues. CDR1 and CDR2 (germline): SGHTA, FQGNSA.